Below, 21 T cell receptor beta chains from the same sample are listed, as sequenced in a study of cytomegalovirus exposure and HLA in healthy donors. Researchers ran the PCR with 60 Vbeta and 13 Jbeta primers. Repertoires were generated with immunoSEQ multiplex PCR, while TCRdb's copy carries only in-frame clones and drops some. The sample includes about 170,000 clones, around 80% of them seen just once. The sample taken for sequencing was PBMCs. All receptors come from a male donor in good health and CMV-seronegative.

The chain employs TRBV10-3 and TRBJ2-3; D possibly corresponds to TRBD2 (7 bases). Trimming stripped 8 bases from V and 4 bases from J, with 19 bases between. CDR1 is ENHRY and CDR2 is SYGVKD in the germline V gene. The CDR3 extends over 15 amino acids. The CDR3 here is CAISRVGGRSDTQYF. In DNA form, the CDR3 reads TGTGCCATCTCTAGGGTGGGGGGGCGGTCAGATACGCAGTATTTT.

The V call is TRBV6-1, the J call TRBJ1-1; perhaps TRBD1 as D (5 bases). V was trimmed by 9 bases and J by 0 bases, leaving 11 bases between them. CDR3 length equals 13 residues. Germline values: CDR1 MNHNS, CDR2 SASEGT. CDR3 sequence (DNA): TGTGCCAGTAGACAGAACATGAACACTGAAGCTTTCTTT. It is translated as CASRQNMNTEAFF.

The chain combines TRBV7-9 with TRBJ1-2, with 7 bases identical to TRBD1. V lost 4 bases to trimming and J lost 4 bases; unmatched junction nucleotides: 12. The CDR3 loop spans 16 amino acids. CDR1 is SEHNR and CDR2 is FQNEAQ in the germline V gene (reference sequence). The CDR3 protein is CASSYRGSTKTYGYTF. In DNA, the CDR3 is TGTGCCAGCAGCTACAGGGGATCCACCAAAACCTATGGCTACACCTTC.

The chain links TRBV4-1 to TRBJ1-3, with a possible D match to TRBD1 (5 bases). The CDR3 covers 16 residues. The germline V gene has CDR1 MGHRA and CDR2 YSYEKL. Deletions cut 0 bases from V and 4 bases from J, with 13 bases between. CDR3 nucleotides: TGCGCCAGCAGCCAAGACAGGGACTCTAGAGGAAACACCATATATTTT. Its translation is CASSQDRDSRGNTIYF.

The rearrangement joins TRBV5-1 to TRBJ2-6, with 10 bases lining up with TRBD1. The CDR3 is 18 residues long. The V and J ends lost 0 bases and 2 bases, in that order; junction bases with no gene match: 5. Germline V gives CDR1 SGHRS, CDR2 YFSETQ. As DNA, the CDR3 is TGCGCCAGCAGCTTGGCGGGACAGGGGCTGGCTGGGGCCAACGTCCTGACTTTC. It is translated as CASSLAGQGLAGANVLTF.

J is TRBJ1-5 and V is TRBV2, with D possibly TRBD1 on 6 matching bases. The V end lost 6 bases, the J end lost 1 base, and 7 bases lay between the germline ends. CDR1 is SNHLY, CDR2 FYNNEI, per germline. The CDR3 runs to 13 residues. The CDR3 sequence is CASRGQSNQPQHF. CDR3 in DNA: TGTGCCAGCAGAGGACAGAGCAATCAGCCCCAGCATTTT. Using reference TRBV2 and TRBJ1-5 for the parts outside the CDR3, the full variable domain is EPEVTQTPSHQVTQMGQEVILRCVPISNHLYFYWYRQILGQKVEFLVSFYNNEISEKSEIFDDQFSVERPDGSNFTLKIRSTKLEDSAMYFCASRGQSNQPQHFGDGTRLSIL.

This clone was seen only a few times. The CDR3 DNA sequence: TGTGCCAGCAGCTTAGACCTGGGAGCTGGCTACACCTTC. Its translation: CASSLDLGAGYTF. V gene TRBV7-8 combines with J gene TRBJ1-2; D gene ambiguous. V lost 1 base, J lost 7 bases, and 10 bases lay in between. This CDR3 is 13 amino acids long. In germline, CDR1 is SGHVS, CDR2 FQNEAQ.

A few counts support this clone. The gene calls are TRBV2 and TRBJ2-7; 11 bases fit TRBD1. Germline V gives CDR1 SNHLY, CDR2 FYNNEI. The CDR3 loop spans 15 amino acids. V lost 4 bases, J lost 3 bases, and 5 bases stayed unmatched. The chain's CDR3 is CASSVQGTGGYEQYF. In nucleotides, the CDR3 is TGTGCCAGCAGTGTGCAGGGGACAGGGGGCTACGAGCAGTACTTC.

The V and J genes are TRBV19 and TRBJ2-3, with D unclear. The CDR3 has 12 residues. The V end lost 11 bases, the J end lost 2 bases, and 11 bases lay between the germline ends. Germline V lookup: CDR1 LNHDA, CDR2 SQIVND (reference sequence). The CDR3 is CAVADTTDTQYF. Written as DNA, the CDR3 is TGTGCCGTGGCGGATACCACAGATACGCAGTATTTT.

The J gene is TRBJ1-2, the V gene TRBV6-4; no clear D gene. The CDR3 loop spans 12 amino acids. Trimming cost V 6 bases and J 3 bases, with 8 bases left between them. Germline V gene sequence: CDR1 MRHNA, CDR2 SNTAGT. The CDR3 reads CASRKRDYGYTF. Here the CDR3 DNA reads TGTGCCAGCAGAAAACGGGACTATGGCTACACCTTC.

This clone was recorded only once. The DNA for the CDR3 is TGTGCCAGCAGTGAATACAGGGACACTGAAGCTTTCTTT. Its translation: CASSEYRDTEAFF. The chain couples TRBV6-1 to TRBJ1-1; possible D gene TRBD1, 6 bases. CDR3 length: 13 amino acids. In germline, CDR1 is MNHNS, CDR2 SASEGT. Trimming took 2 bases from V and 3 from J, leaving 7 bases between them.

The rearrangement uses TRBV9 and TRBJ2-2, with unresolved D. There are 15 residues in the CDR3. Trimming took off 3 bases at V and 6 bases at J, with 15 bases between the two ends. The germline V gene has CDR1 SGDLS and CDR2 YYNGEE. The DNA of the CDR3 is TGTGCCAGCAGCGGCCTAGACGGATTCGCCGGGGAGCTGTTTTTT. This translates into CASSGLDGFAGELFF.

This clone was counted a few times. V and J are TRBV5-1 and TRBJ2-7; possible D gene TRBD2, 6 bases. The CDR3 consists of 16 residues. V lost 3 bases to trimming and J lost 1 base, with 17 bases between them. Looked up from germline, CDR1 is SGHRS and CDR2 is YFSETQ. The CDR3 sequence: CASSSVEGKGSYEQYF. In DNA, the CDR3 is TGCGCCAGCAGCTCCGTGGAGGGAAAAGGGTCCTACGAGCAGTACTTC. Filled out from reference TRBV5-1 and TRBJ2-7, the complete variable domain reads KAGVTQTPRYLIKTRGQQVTLSCSPISGHRSVSWYQQTPGQGLQFLFEYFSETQRNKGNFPGRFSGRQFSNSRSEMNVSTLELGDSALYLCASSSVEGKGSYEQYFGPGTRLTVT.

The chain carries TRBV9 and TRBJ2-3, with D possibly matching TRBD2 (7 bases). CDR1 is SGDLS, CDR2 YYNGEE, per germline. Trimming pared 2 bases from V and 5 bases from J, leaving 18 bases between. The CDR3 is made up of 16 amino acids. CDR3 sequence reads: CASSVGGGRNVDTQYF. CDR3 nucleotide sequence: TGTGCCAGCAGCGTGGGGGGGGGCCGGAATGTAGATACGCAGTATTTT. The full variable domain, its missing parts supplied by reference TRBV9 and TRBJ2-3, is DSGVTQTPKHLITATGQRVTLRCSPRSGDLSVYWYQQSLDQGLQFLIQYYNGEERAKGNILERFSAQQFPDLHSELNLSSLELGDSALYFCASSVGGGRNVDTQYFGPGTRLTVL.

On this clone: This sample includes further DNA sequences coding for the same CDR3. This rearrangement joins TRBV5-1 to TRBJ2-7; 7 positions match TRBD1. Trimming cost V 1 base and J 4 bases; bases outside gene matches: 2. This CDR3 has 13 amino acids. The germline CDR1 and CDR2 sequences are SGHRS and YFSETQ. CDR3 sequence: CASSLRQGYEQYF. The CDR3, as DNA: TGCGCCAGCAGCTTGAGACAGGGATACGAGCAGTACTTC.

The chain carries TRBV7-6 and TRBJ2-5; no reliable D call. This CDR3 has 12 residues. The germline V gene has CDR1 SGHVS and CDR2 FNYEAQ. V lost 2 bases, J lost 12 bases, and 13 bases lay in between. CDR3 amino acids: CASSLPLDQEYF. The CDR3 DNA is TGTGCCAGCAGCTTACCCCTGGATCAGGAGTACTTC.

The rearrangement joins TRBV5-1 to TRBJ1-2, with 12 bases lining up with TRBD1. Germline CDR1 is SGHRS and CDR2 is YFSETQ. V gave up 4 bases and J gave up 7 bases; unmatched junction bases: 5. This CDR3 is 14 amino acids long. In DNA, the CDR3 is TGCGCCAGCAGCGAGGGACAGGGGGCCTCTGGCTACACCTTC. As protein: CASSEGQGASGYTF.

This rearrangement joins TRBV6-1 to TRBJ1-2; D is perhaps TRBD1 (5 bases). Trimming stripped 2 bases from V and 3 bases from J, with 13 bases between. The CDR3 sequence is 15 residues long. CDR1 is MNHNS and CDR2 is SASEGT in the germline V gene. CDR3 amino acids: CASSERGSLDYGYTF. CDR3 bases: TGTGCCAGCAGTGAAAGGGGTTCCCTCGACTATGGCTACACCTTC.

The CDR3, as DNA: TGCGCCAGCAGCCAGCAAGAGACCCAGTACTTC. It is translated as CASSQQETQYF. The V gene is TRBV5-1, the J gene TRBJ2-5; D call uncertain. V was trimmed by 4 bases and J by 2 bases, leaving 3 bases between them. Germline CDR1 is SGHRS and CDR2 is YFSETQ. This CDR3 is built from 11 residues.

The chain couples TRBV6-1 to TRBJ2-7; no clear D. V was clipped by 3 bases and J by 6 bases, with 6 bases between them. This CDR3 has 11 amino acids. Germline-derived CDR1 and CDR2 are MNHNS and SASEGT. The CDR3 loop reads CASSDLSEQYF. The DNA for the CDR3 is TGTGCCAGCAGTGACTTGTCCGAGCAGTACTTC.

V is TRBV6-6 and J is TRBJ2-7; a possible D gene is TRBD1 (8 bases). From germline, CDR1 is MNHNY and CDR2 SVGAGI (reference sequence). V was shortened by 6 bases and J by 3 bases, with 18 bases between the two germline ends. This CDR3 region has 15 residues. CDR3 sequence: CASRRTGRGSYEQYF. The CDR3 region has the DNA TGTGCCAGCAGAAGGACAGGGAGGGGGAGCTACGAGCAGTACTTC.